This T cell receptor (beta chain) was found in a study of OX40 agonist ivuxolimab in advanced cancers. Background on the study: Dose-escalation patients suffered from hepatocellular carcinoma, melanoma, renal cell or head and neck cancer.

Details on this clone: What it binds is unknown. The sample has other DNA sequences that encode this CDR3 too.

Study-level results: Expanded clones were, on average, more numerous in CD8+ T cells than in CD4+.

Generated by immunoSEQ multiplex PCR, the TCRdb table keeps only in-frame clones and is missing some. The top ten clones hold 1.1% of a sample with around 70,000 clones, about 79% of them seen once. The TCR originated in an adult with an advanced solid tumor such as melanoma, head and neck, liver or kidney cancer. Sequenced here: CD4+ or CD8+ T cells sorted from blood, sampled in a trial of the OX40 agonist ivuxolimab.

This CDR3 reads CASSIGRARNQPQHF. The CDR3 DNA follows: TGTGCCAGTAGTATAGGCAGGGCCCGTAATCAGCCCCAGCATTTT. This chain connects TRBV19 to TRBJ1-5; tentatively, D is TRBD1 (5 bases). CDR1 is LNHDA and CDR2 is SQIVND in the germline V gene (reference sequence). Trimming pared 1 base from V and 4 bases from J, leaving 11 bases between. The CDR3 length is 15 residues.